The 10 T cell receptor beta chains below were found in one sample sequenced in a study of blood T cells in healthy people across ages. Primers used in a second PCR of about 7 to 11 cycles were a sample-barcoded 5' primer and a J-beta primer mix. Each CDR3 protein is one row after TCRdb ran MiXCR on the 5' RACE reads. Of roughly 700,000 distinct CDR3 sequences in the sample, roughly 32% are singletons; the top ten hold 15%. Material for sequencing was blood. All receptors come from a woman of 80 years or more in good health.

A word on this clonotype: Being one base from a much bigger clone, this may be a read error. DNA for the CDR3: TGCGGCGTTGAAACTACCGGACGGAAAAATGAGCAGTTCTTC. It is translated as CGVETTGRKNEQFF. The genes are TRBV29-1 and TRBJ2-1; unclear D gene. Germline-derived CDR1 and CDR2 are SQVTM and ANQGSEA. The length of the CDR3 is 14 residues.

This clonotype was seen ten or more times. CDR3 DNA: TGTGCCATCAGCCGGACTAGCGGGGGCGGAGATACGCAGTATTTT. Residues: CAISRTSGGGDTQYF. V is TRBV10-3 and J is TRBJ2-3, with 13 bases that match TRBD2. Germline V CDR1 and CDR2: ENHRY, SYGVKD. V dropped 6 bases and J dropped 5; count of bases not matched to a gene: 5. The CDR3 loop spans 15 amino acids.

This clonotype was recorded at least ten times. The chain links TRBV20-1 to TRBJ1-2; D gene ambiguous. This CDR3 is 12 amino acids long. V lost 4 bases and J lost 8, with 14 bases in between. Looked up from germline, CDR1 is DFQATT and CDR2 is SNEGSKA (reference sequence). Here the CDR3 DNA reads TGCAGTGCTACGGACGGACCCGGCGGCTACACCTTC. Protein: CSATDGPGGYTF.

The chain couples TRBV20-1 to TRBJ1-1; no clear D gene. The germline CDR1 and CDR2 sequences are DFQATT and SNEGSKA (reference sequence). The CDR3 covers 12 residues. CDR3 residues: CNAPALRTEAFF. The DNA of the CDR3 is TGCAATGCCCCAGCCCTCCGGACTGAAGCTTTCTTT.

On this clonotype itself: A clone one base away is much larger, so this may be a read error. This chain links TRBV7-2 with TRBJ2-7, with D uncertain. Germline loops: CDR1 SGHTA, CDR2 FQGNSA. The germline V and J ends were trimmed by 1 base and 7 bases, with 20 bases remaining between them. The length of the CDR3 is 16 residues. CDR3 DNA sequence: TGTGCCAGCAGCTTAGGGGCGGCCACCCAGGTCGATGAGCAGTACTTC. Translating gives CASSLGAATQVDEQYF.

A word on this clonotype: Just one base apart from a much larger clone, this may be a read error. The rearrangement links TRBV12-3 or TRBV12-4 to TRBJ2-1; 8 bases agree with TRBD1. With 6 bases clipped from V and 8 bases from J, the junction kept 12 bases outside the gene matches. This CDR3 spans 15 amino acids. The CDR3 loop reads CASRSLGTGHDEQFF. CDR3 DNA: TGTGCCAGCAGGTCCCTCGGGACAGGACACGATGAGCAGTTCTTC.

The chain links TRBV12-3 or TRBV12-4 to TRBJ1-1; 7 bases match TRBD1. J was trimmed by 0 bases and V by 6 bases; bases with no gene match: 10. The CDR3 runs to 16 residues. The CDR3 spells CASRNKGQHMNTEAFF. In DNA, the CDR3 is TGTGCCAGCAGGAACAAGGGACAGCACATGAACACTGAAGCTTTCTTT.

The rearrangement uses TRBV20-1 and TRBJ2-3; 12 positions agree with TRBD2. This CDR3 spans 16 amino acids. The junction had 5 bases not matched to a gene; V was cut back by 2 bases and J by 2 bases. Germline-derived CDR1 and CDR2 are DFQATT and SNEGSKA (reference sequence). The CDR3 bases are TGCAGTGCTAGATCGACTAGCGGGGGAGTCACAGATACGCAGTATTTT. This sequence encodes CSARSTSGGVTDTQYF.

This clonotype occurred many times. V usage is TRBV20-1 and J usage is TRBJ1-5; unclear D gene. V lost 0 bases and J lost 1, with 13 bases in between. Germline CDR1 DFQATT, CDR2 SNEGSKA (reference sequence). The CDR3 length is 16 residues. CDR3: CSARDLEERSNQPQHF. In DNA form, the CDR3 reads TGCAGTGCTAGAGATCTGGAGGAAAGGAGCAATCAGCCCCAGCATTTT.

The sample holds many counts of this clonotype. The V call is TRBV12-3 or TRBV12-4, the J call TRBJ2-5, with D perhaps TRBD1 (5 bases). Deletions cut 8 bases from V and 7 bases from J, with 20 bases between. CDR3 size: 14 residues. CDR3 nucleotide sequence: TGTGCCAGCTCTTTGGGGCGGCCCCCGGGGACCCAGTACTTC. This sequence encodes CASSLGRPPGTQYF.